Listed below are T cell receptor beta chains from one sample, sequenced in a study of PD-L1 blockade in urothelial cancer. Measured with immunoSEQ multiplex PCR; TCRdb has only the in-frame clones, and not every one. The sample has around 100,000 clones, approximately 89% seen once. This material consisted of PBMCs, taken around atezolizumab (anti-PD-L1) treatment. The receptors were gathered from a man aged 60 to 75 with urothelial cancer. The CDR3 runs from the conserved cysteine through the conserved F or W. Each record gives: V gene, clone size, D gene, CDR3 length, J gene, CDR3 DNA, CDR3 protein. The D gene is left open where the match is weak. Clone size is stated in some rows and not others, as once, few, many or a class when expanded.

>TRBV28|NA|NA|16|TRBJ1-5
TGTGCCAGCAGTTTATTTTCCGGTTATAGCAATCAGCCCCAGCATTTT
CASSLFSGYSNQPQHF
>TRBV19|NA|NA|15|TRBJ1-3
TGTGCCAGTAGTGCCGGACTCAGCTCTGGAAACACCATATATTTT
CASSAGLSSGNTIYF
>TRBV5-6|NA|TRBD1|13|TRBJ2-5
TGTGCCAGCAGCTTGGGACAGGGCGAGACCCAGTACTTC
CASSLGQGETQYF
>TRBV7-2|NA|NA|15|TRBJ1-6
TGTGCCAGCAGCTTAGCTGCACAGGGCAATTCACCCCTCCACTTT
CASSLAAQGNSPLHF
>TRBV6-5|NA|NA|14|TRBJ2-5
TGTGCCAGCAGTTACCGGGTGGGTTTTGAGACCCAGTACTTC
CASSYRVGFETQYF
>TRBV29-1|NA|TRBD1|13|TRBJ1-2
TGCAGCGTTGATGCCGGGACAGGGTATGGCTACACCTTC
CSVDAGTGYGYTF
>TRBV28|once|TRBD2|16|TRBJ2-7
TGTGCCAGCAGTTCACCGGGACTAGCGTTCTCCTACGAGCAGTACTTC
CASSSPGLAFSYEQYF
>TRBV4-1|NA|TRBD2|16|TRBJ2-3
TGCGCCAGCAGCCAACCCACTAGCGGGAGTCGGGATACGCAGTATTTT
CASSQPTSGSRDTQYF
>TRBV4-2|NA|TRBD1|17|TRBJ2-1
TGTGCCAGCAGCCAGGGACAGGGGGCGCGGGGAAGGAATGAGCAGTTCTTC
CASSQGQGARGRNEQFF
>TRBV4-1|once|TRBD1|14|TRBJ2-1
TGCGCCAGCAGCCACTCACAGGGGGAGGATGAGCAGTTCTTC
CASSHSQGEDEQFF
>TRBV9|NA|TRBD2|17|TRBJ2-7
TGTGCCAGCAGCCCCCGCGGGGGGAGTCCCACCGACTACGAGCAGTACTTC
CASSPRGGSPTDYEQYF
>TRBV5-6|NA|NA|14|TRBJ1-5
TGTGCCAGCAGCTTGGGGGACATCGGTCAGCCCCAGCATTTT
CASSLGDIGQPQHF
>TRBV5-1|NA|NA|15|TRBJ2-7
TGCGCCAGCAGCTTTGGGACAAGGGGTTCCCACGAGCAGTACTTC
CASSFGTRGSHEQYF
>TRBV4-2|once|TRBD2|15|TRBJ2-1
TGTGCCAGCAGCCAACCGGCGGGAGGGTACAATGAGCAGTTCTTC
CASSQPAGGYNEQFF
>TRBV27|NA|NA|15|TRBJ1-1
TGTGCCAGCAGTCGGGGCAGAGCGGGGAACACTGAAGCTTTCTTT
CASSRGRAGNTEAFF
>TRBV2|once|TRBD2|14|TRBJ2-1
TGTGCCAGCAAACTAGCGGGAGCGACGGGTGAGCAGTTCTTC
CASKLAGATGEQFF
>TRBV5-1|few|NA|11|TRBJ1-1
TGCGCCAGCAACCAGGGGACTGAAGCTTTCTTT
CASNQGTEAFF
>TRBV19|NA|TRBD2|15|TRBJ2-3
TGTGCCAGTAGTAATAGCGGGGGGGCCGCAGATACGCAGTATTTT
CASSNSGGAADTQYF
>TRBV5-4|NA|NA|15|TRBJ2-7
TGTGCCAGCAGCTTGGCGGGTCCGAGCTCCTACGAGCAGTACTTC
CASSLAGPSSYEQYF
>TRBV28|NA|TRBD2|14|TRBJ2-7
TGTGCCAGCAGTTTTAGGAGCGGGAACATCGAGCAGTACTTC
CASSFRSGNIEQYF
>TRBV19|NA|NA|12|TRBJ1-4
TGTGCCAGTAGTATAGCAGGGGAAAAACTGTTTTTT
CASSIAGEKLFF
>TRBV5-8|NA|TRBD1|13|TRBJ1-2
TGTGCCAGCAGCAGGACAGGGAACTATGGCTACACCTTC
CASSRTGNYGYTF
>TRBV9|NA|TRBD2|14|TRBJ2-1
TGTGCCAGCAGCGTCCCTGGCGGGAGTCCTGAGCAGTTCTTC
CASSVPGGSPEQFF
>TRBV12-1|NA|NA|21|TRBJ1-5
TGTGCCAGCAGCTATGGGAGGGGGACTTCACGAGTGGCACTCCCCGATCAGCCCCAGCATTTT
CASSYGRGTSRVALPDQPQHF
>TRBV13|NA|TRBD2|15|TRBJ2-7
TGTGCCAGCAGCTTAATCGGCGGGGGGGCCTACGAGCAGTACTTC
CASSLIGGGAYEQYF
>TRBV6-1|once|NA|17|TRBJ2-2
TGTGCCAGCAGTGACCCCCCCGGGCAGGGATACACCGGGGAGCTGTTTTTT
CASSDPPGQGYTGELFF
>TRBV7-6|NA|NA|17|TRBJ1-5
TGTGCCAGCAGCATTGGATGGGAGAACTATAGCAATCAGCCCCAGCATTTT
CASSIGWENYSNQPQHF
>TRBV13|NA|TRBD1|16|TRBJ2-2
TGTGCCAGCAGCCAAACCGGGACAGAGTACACCGGGGAGCTGTTTTTT
CASSQTGTEYTGELFF
>TRBV2|NA|NA|13|TRBJ1-1
TGTGCCAGCAGTGTGGAGATGAACACTGAAGCTTTCTTT
CASSVEMNTEAFF
>TRBV19|NA|NA|11|TRBJ1-2
TGTGCCAGTAGACAGGCCTATGGCTACACCTTC
CASRQAYGYTF
>TRBV10-3|NA|NA|14|TRBJ2-1
TGTGCCATCAGTGAGTCTAGCCACAACAATGAGCAGTTCTTC
CAISESSHNNEQFF
>TRBV7-6|NA|NA|16|TRBJ2-7
TGTGCCAGCAGCTTTGAAGGGCAGGAGGGACCCTACGAGCAGTACTTC
CASSFEGQEGPYEQYF
>TRBV5-1|NA|TRBD1|14|TRBJ1-1
TGCGCCAGCAGCGCTTCAGGGGGTCCCACTGAAGCTTTCTTT
CASSASGGPTEAFF
>TRBV5-1|NA|TRBD1|14|TRBJ2-3
TGCGCCAGCTGTCCGGGACAGGGGTCAGATACGCAGTATTTT
CASCPGQGSDTQYF
>TRBV4-3|NA|NA|17|TRBJ2-3
TGCGCCAGCAGCCATGAGGGCGGTGGGGGGAACACAGATACGCAGTATTTT
CASSHEGGGGNTDTQYF
>TRBV27|NA|NA|16|TRBJ2-7
TGTGCCGGCAGTTTATCCCCGCGCTCCCCTTTCTACGAGCAGTACTTC
CAGSLSPRSPFYEQYF
>TRBV6-1|NA|NA|13|TRBJ2-5
TGTGCCAGCTGGGGCAGGGGCAGAGAGACCCAGTACTTC
CASWGRGRETQYF
>TRBV15|NA|TRBD1|14|TRBJ2-1
TGTGCCACCACCCCGGGACAGGGCAGGGATGAGCAGTTCTTC
CATTPGQGRDEQFF
>TRBV5-1|NA|NA|15|TRBJ1-1
TGCGCCAGCAGCTTGTCGGGCGCGGGGAATACTGAAGCTTTCTTT
CASSLSGAGNTEAFF
>TRBV5-6|NA|NA|13|TRBJ2-2
TGTGCCAGCAGCTTGGCCCAGGGCGGGGAGCTGTTTTTT
CASSLAQGGELFF
>TRBV4-2|NA|TRBD2|14|TRBJ2-7
TGTGCCAGCAGCCTCGGGGGGGACCGGGACGAGCAGTACTTC
CASSLGGDRDEQYF
>TRBV6-5|NA|NA|13|TRBJ1-2
TGTGCCACCAAGGGGACATCTAACTATGGCTACACCTTC
CATKGTSNYGYTF
>TRBV29-1|NA|TRBD2|15|TRBJ2-7
TGCAGCGCTCGGACTAGCGGGAGCCCGGGGGACGAGCAGTACTTC
CSARTSGSPGDEQYF
>TRBV4-3|NA|NA|14|TRBJ2-2
TGCGCCAGCAGCGGGAGTAGGGCCACCGGGGAGCTGTTTTTT
CASSGSRATGELFF
>TRBV30|NA|TRBD1|13|TRBJ1-4
TGTGCCTGGACAGGACAGGGAAGGGAAAAACTGTTTTTT
CAWTGQGREKLFF
>TRBV5-5|NA|NA|16|TRBJ1-6
TGTGCCAGCAGCTTGGCTCCCGGCTCCTATAATTCACCCCTCCACTTT
CASSLAPGSYNSPLHF
>TRBV28|NA|NA|12|TRBJ2-1
TGTGCCAGCAGTTTACTCCGGGACTCCCAGTTCTTC
CASSLLRDSQFF
>TRBV6-5|NA|TRBD1|14|TRBJ1-2
TGTGCCAGCAGTTACCTGCCAGGGGGTTCTGGCTACACCTTC
CASSYLPGGSGYTF
>TRBV21-1|NA|NA|14|TRBJ2-7
TGTGCCAGCAGCTATCGGACAGGGGTAGGCGAGCAGTACTTC
CASSYRTGVGEQYF
>TRBV5-6|few|TRBD1|16|TRBJ1-1
TGTGCCAGCAGCTTGGGGGGCTCTACAGGGGACACTGAAGCTTTCTTT
CASSLGGSTGDTEAFF
>TRBV6-5|NA|TRBD1|15|TRBJ2-5
TGTGCCAGCAGTTACGGGACAGGGGGCCTGGAGACCCAGTACTTC
CASSYGTGGLETQYF
>TRBV5-1|once|TRBD1|16|TRBJ2-2
TGCGCCAGCAGCTTATCGGGACAGGGTGGCTCCGGGGAGCTGTTTTTT
CASSLSGQGGSGELFF